The 23 T cell receptor beta chains below all came from one sample that was sequenced in a study of blood T cell repertoires in COVID-19. The assay was immunoSEQ multiplex PCR, and TCRdb's table has in-frame clones only and misses some. The table records about 200,000 clones, 70% to 80% of them present only once. Sequenced: peripheral blood. The receptors derive from a woman aged 40-49 years with COVID-19, enrolled during active disease.

V is TRBV11-2 and J is TRBJ1-1, with D maybe TRBD1 (6 bases). The CDR3 length is 14 residues. Trimming cost V 3 bases and J 3 bases, with 11 bases left between them. The germline CDR1 and CDR2 sequences are SGHAT and FQNNGV. In nucleotides, the CDR3 is TGTGCCAGCAGCTTTATTACAGGGCACACTGAAGCTTTCTTT. Translated, it gives CASSFITGHTEAFF.

The gene calls are TRBV6-2 or TRBV6-3 and TRBJ1-2, with TRBD1 as a possible D gene (5 bases). CDR1 is MNHEY and CDR2 is SVGEGT in the germline V gene. This CDR3 spans 17 amino acids. V was shortened by 0 bases and J by 4 bases, with 18 bases between the two germline ends. The CDR3 coding sequence is TGTGCCAGCAGTTACTCCCCCGGGGGGGGATCACGCTATGGCTACACCTTC. It codes for CASSYSPGGGSRYGYTF.

The chain has TRBV3-1 (or the pseudogene TRBV3-2) and TRBJ1-5; 8 positions agree with TRBD1. With V trimmed by 4 bases and J by 4 bases, 3 bases remained unmatched. From germline, CDR1 is LGHDT and CDR2 YNNKEL (reference sequence). This CDR3 spans 14 amino acids. The DNA for the CDR3 is TGTGCCAGCAGCCCACAGGGGGTAAATCAGCCCCAGCATTTT. It is translated as CASSPQGVNQPQHF.

V gene TRBV5-1 combines with J gene TRBJ1-4; 9 positions match TRBD1. V lost 7 bases to trimming and J lost 5 bases; unmatched junction nucleotides: 9. This CDR3 is 15 amino acids long. CDR1 is SGHRS and CDR2 is YFSETQ in the germline V gene. CDR3 nucleotide sequence: TGCGCCAGCCGACTCCCCACAGGGGGCAATGAAAAACTGTTTTTT. It codes for CASRLPTGGNEKLFF. The complete variable domain, with remaining parts taken from reference TRBV5-1 and TRBJ1-4, reads KAGVTQTPRYLIKTRGQQVTLSCSPISGHRSVSWYQQTPGQGLQFLFEYFSETQRNKGNFPGRFSGRQFSNSRSEMNVSTLELGDSALYLCASRLPTGGNEKLFFGSGTQLSVL.

V usage is TRBV4-3 and J usage is TRBJ2-6; D unresolved. CDR3 size: 18 residues. The germline CDR1 and CDR2 sequences are LGHNA and YSLEER. With 0 bases removed from V and 4 bases from J, the gap between germline ends came to 16 bases. In DNA form, the CDR3 reads TGCGCCAGCAGCCAAGAGAGCATTGCCTCTGTCGGGGCCAACGTCCTGACTTTC. Residues: CASSQESIASVGANVLTF.

This clone was picked up a small number of times. The chain joins TRBV19 to TRBJ1-4; D possibly corresponds to TRBD1 (5 bases). Trimming cost V 5 bases and J 4 bases, with 11 bases left between them. Germline lookup yields CDR1 LNHDA and CDR2 SQIVND (reference sequence). CDR3 length equals 14 residues. The CDR3 sequence is CASSLRQSNEKLFF. The CDR3 region has the DNA TGTGCCAGTAGTCTACGACAGAGTAATGAAAAACTGTTTTTT.

J is TRBJ2-7 and V is TRBV10-1, with D maybe TRBD1 (6 bases). The CDR3 consists of 14 residues. The V end lost 7 bases, the J end lost 1 base, and 14 bases lay between the germline ends. Germline loops: CDR1 WNHNN, CDR2 SYGVQD (reference sequence). The CDR3 DNA follows: TGCGCCAGCAAGATCGAGGGGGATTCCTACGAGCAGTACTTC. This gives the protein CASKIEGDSYEQYF.

V usage is TRBV19 and J usage is TRBJ1-3, with D possibly matching TRBD1 (6 bases). Germline V gene sequence: CDR1 LNHDA, CDR2 SQIVND (reference sequence). The CDR3 totals 16 residues. Trimming pared 5 bases from V and 4 bases from J, leaving 18 bases between. The CDR3 DNA reads as TGTGCCAGTAGTGGGGGCAGACCTCCGTCCGGAAACACCATATATTTT. Residues: CASSGGRPPSGNTIYF.

The rearrangement links TRBV19 to TRBJ2-7; D gene ambiguous. The CDR3 runs to 12 residues. Between the trimmed V and J ends, which lost 6 bases and 5 bases, there was a span of 11 bases. Germline CDR1 and CDR2: LNHDA and SQIVND (reference sequence). CDR3 DNA sequence: TGTGCCAGTAGGGGCAGTTCTGACGAGCAGTACTTC. Translated, it gives CASRGSSDEQYF.

V gene TRBV2 combines with J gene TRBJ1-2; TRBD1 aligns across 7 bases. V lost 9 bases and J lost 8; bases outside the gene matches: 12. Germline-derived CDR1 and CDR2 are SNHLY and FYNNEI. The CDR3 totals 13 residues. CDR3 bases: TGTGCCAGTTTGGTGGTACGGACAGGCGGCTACACCTTC. Amino acids: CASLVVRTGGYTF.

This chain joins TRBV7-3 and TRBJ2-1; 7 bases fit TRBD1. The germline V gene encodes CDR1 SGHTA and CDR2 FQGTGA. The V gene end was trimmed by 5 bases and the J gene end by 5 bases; junction bases not matched to a gene: 6. The CDR3 covers 14 residues. The CDR3 DNA is TGTGCCAGCAGCCCCCAGGGGGACCACAATGAGCAGTTCTTC. Protein product: CASSPQGDHNEQFF.

The V gene is TRBV5-1, the J gene TRBJ2-1; TRBD2 aligns across 8 bases. Germline V gene sequence: CDR1 SGHRS, CDR2 YFSETQ. The J segment lost 0 bases and the V segment lost 7 bases, leaving 12 bases of the junction unmatched. The CDR3 spans 17 residues. Here the CDR3 reads CASAGLARRSSYNEQFF. The DNA for the CDR3 is TGCGCCAGCGCAGGACTAGCCCGCCGCAGCTCCTACAATGAGCAGTTCTTC.

The V and J genes are TRBV27 and TRBJ2-3, with a possible D match to TRBD2 (6 bases). From germline, CDR1 is MNHEY and CDR2 SMNVEV (reference sequence). The CDR3 spans 16 residues. V was pared by 7 bases and J by 2 bases, with 19 bases between. The CDR3 protein is CASTSGIAANTDTQYF. CDR3 nucleotides: TGTGCCAGCACCTCGGGGATAGCGGCGAACACAGATACGCAGTATTTT.

The chain employs TRBV7-8 and TRBJ2-7, with D possibly being TRBD1 (6 bases). The CDR3 is 14 residues long. The V gene lost 5 bases and the J gene lost 4 bases, with 15 bases spanning the gap. CDR1 and CDR2 from the germline V gene are SGHVS and FQNEAQ. Here the CDR3 DNA reads TGTGCCAGCAGCCCAGGGGCTTCGCGGTACGAGCAGTACTTC. Translated, it gives CASSPGASRYEQYF.

The gene calls are TRBV7-3 and TRBJ2-5, with D possibly TRBD1 on 5 matching bases. The germline V gene encodes CDR1 SGHTA and CDR2 FQGTGA. The CDR3 is 13 amino acids. With 5 bases removed from V and 2 bases from J, the gap between germline ends came to 9 bases. CDR3 DNA: TGTGCCAGCAGCCTAGGGGTACAAGAGACCCAGTACTTC. This codes for CASSLGVQETQYF.

This clone showed up just a few times. J is TRBJ2-3 and V is TRBV7-5; the table names TRBD2, a call not compared with the DNA. TRBV7-5 counts as a pseudogene. The CDR3 spans 16 residues. The CDR3 spells CVRSFVAGEITDTQYF. The CDR3, as DNA: TGTGTCAGAAGCTTTGTTGCGGGGGAGATCACAGATACGCAGTATTTT.

The CDR3 sequence is CASSFRQASEQFF. The CDR3, as DNA: TGTGCCAGCAGCTTCCGACAGGCCAGTGAGCAGTTCTTC. J is TRBJ2-1 and V is TRBV7-3, with a possible D match to TRBD1 (6 bases). V lost 3 bases and J 9 bases, leaving 12 bases between the germline ends. The CDR3 runs to 13 residues. Germline-derived CDR1 and CDR2 are SGHTA and FQGTGA.

The J gene is TRBJ1-3, the V gene TRBV29-1; the D is unclear. V was pared by 4 bases and J by 0 bases, with 7 bases between. CDR3 length: 13 residues. Germline V gives CDR1 SQVTM, CDR2 ANQGSEA. The CDR3 region is CSVGESSGNTIYF. For the CDR3, the DNA is TGCAGCGTTGGGGAGAGCTCTGGAAACACCATATATTTT.

The rearrangement joins TRBV5-4 to TRBJ2-3; TRBD2 matches at 12 bases. Germline CDR1 SGHNT, CDR2 YYREEE (reference sequence). V lost 1 base, J lost 5 bases, and 8 bases stayed unmatched. The CDR3 consists of 17 residues. The CDR3 loop is CASSLFATSGGIDTQYF. The CDR3 DNA sequence: TGTGCCAGCAGCTTGTTTGCTACTAGCGGGGGGATAGATACGCAGTATTTT.

The chain employs TRBV27 and TRBJ2-1, with D unclear. Germline V gene lookup returns CDR1 MNHEY and CDR2 SMNVEV (reference sequence). With 3 bases removed from V and 5 bases from J, the gap between germline ends came to 5 bases. This CDR3 is built from 12 residues. The CDR3 sequence is CASSFQNNEQFF. DNA for the CDR3: TGTGCCAGCAGTTTCCAGAACAATGAGCAGTTCTTC.

The gene calls are TRBV19 and TRBJ1-2; D is unresolved. The V end was cut by 2 bases, the J end by 8 bases, with 30 bases between. The CDR3 consists of 19 residues. Germline-derived CDR1 and CDR2 are LNHDA and SQIVND (reference sequence). This CDR3 is CASSISVRILRGGSYGYTF. In nucleotides, the CDR3 is TGTGCCAGTAGTATAAGCGTTCGCATCTTGCGGGGAGGGTCGTACGGCTACACCTTC.

V and J are TRBV5-1 and TRBJ2-1; D unresolved. With 6 bases removed from V and 6 bases from J, the gap between germline ends came to 19 bases. The germline gives CDR1 SGHRS, CDR2 YFSETQ. This CDR3 is built from 15 residues. The CDR3 region is CASNLARLEFNEQFF. CDR3 DNA sequence: TGCGCCAGCAACCTTGCACGGCTAGAATTCAATGAGCAGTTCTTC.

This clone was picked up one time. The rearrangement links TRBV7-8 to TRBJ2-1, with a possible D match to TRBD1 (5 bases). With 6 bases removed from V and 4 bases from J, the gap between germline ends came to 19 bases. The CDR3 runs to 16 residues. The germline CDR1 and CDR2 sequences are SGHVS and FQNEAQ. The CDR3 is CASSLSPGQGYNEQFF. CDR3 sequence (DNA): TGTGCCAGCAGTTTGTCCCCCGGACAAGGTTACAATGAGCAGTTCTTC.